Each of the 31 T cell receptor beta chains below was sequenced from the same sample in a study of CXCR3-negative and CXCR3-positive naive CD8 T cells. Study-wide results and caveats: Hydrophobicity was higher for TRB CDR3s found in CXCR3-positive naive cells than in CXCR3-negative naive cells.

Through 5' RACE with UMI labels, the TRB cDNA libraries were prepared. Each CDR3 protein gets one entry in TCRdb, which reprocessed the 5' RACE reads and gives no DNA. This listing includes 55,000 to 75,000 distinct CDR3 sequences. The antigens these receptors bind are not known. Sequences were obtained from naive CXCR3+ CD8+ T cells from blood. Sample subset: CD45RO-CCR7+CD27+CD95- naive CD8+ T cells expressing CXCR3 (TNR3+). These receptors originate from a human donor in good health. Some clones in this sample may be carry-over from other donors' samples.

The chain combines TRBV7-3 with TRBJ2-7; as DNA is missing, the TRBD2 call by TCRdb cannot be tested. This CDR3 is built from 14 residues. CDR1 and CDR2 (germline): SGHTA, FQGTGA. The CDR3 loop is CASSWGLAGDEQYF.

The chain links TRBV3-1 to TRBJ2-6. The CDR3 runs 15 residues. Germline CDR1 is LGHDT and CDR2 is YNNKEL (reference sequence). This CDR3 reads CASCPLSGGANVLTF.

The chain couples TRBV4-3 to TRBJ2-3; TCRdb's D gene call, TRBD1, goes unchecked for lack of DNA. The CDR3 spans 17 residues. Per germline, CDR1 LGHNA and CDR2 YSLEER. The CDR3 sequence is CASSQMGELRGSDTQYF.

The gene calls are TRBV6-5 and TRBJ2-7; TCRdb outputs TRBD1, but without DNA this stays unchecked. CDR1 is MNHEY and CDR2 is SVGAGI in the germline V gene. The CDR3 is made up of 15 amino acids. CDR3 sequence: CASSYSNRGTYEQYF.

The chain employs TRBV12-3 or TRBV12-4 and TRBJ2-1; there is no DNA to check the TCRdb D call of TRBD1. The CDR3 extends over 12 amino acids. CDR3 in amino acids: CASSLSGNEQFF.

V gene TRBV5-1 combines with J gene TRBJ2-2; the D gene TCRdb calls, TRBD1, cannot be checked with no DNA. CDR3 length: 15 amino acids. Germline CDR1 and CDR2: SGHRS and YFSETQ. CDR3 residues: CASSLGTVNTGELFF. The whole variable domain, remainder taken from reference TRBV5-1 and TRBJ2-2, is KAGVTQTPRYLIKTRGQQVTLSCSPISGHRSVSWYQQTPGQGLQFLFEYFSETQRNKGNFPGRFSGRQFSNSRSEMNVSTLELGDSALYLCASSLGTVNTGELFFGEGSRLTVL.

The chain employs TRBV7-9 and TRBJ2-7; TCRdb returns TRBD2, unconfirmable since there is no DNA. Germline V CDR1 and CDR2: SEHNR, FQNEAQ (reference sequence). This CDR3 is 14 amino acids long. CDR3 loop: CASSSPGLAYEQYF.

The chain is built from TRBV6-5 and TRBJ2-3; TCRdb's assignment of TRBD1 cannot be checked, as there is no DNA. The germline gives CDR1 MNHEY, CDR2 SVGAGI. The CDR3 sequence is 15 residues long. Here the CDR3 reads CASSLGAMFGDTQYF.

The chain recombines TRBV23-1 with TRBJ1-2; without DNA, the TCRdb call of TRBD1 cannot be checked. TRBV23-1 is an open reading frame, and its role is uncertain. The CDR3 loop spans 14 amino acids. CDR3 sequence: CASSHPPVGGGYTF.

This sequence joins TRBV7-3 and TRBJ2-1; lacking DNA, the TRBD2 call made by TCRdb goes unchecked. The CDR3 covers 18 residues. Germline values: CDR1 SGHTA, CDR2 FQGTGA. CDR3 sequence reads: CASSLMGLAVSSYNEQFF.

This chain links TRBV6-2 or TRBV6-3 with TRBJ1-2. The germline CDR1 and CDR2 sequences are MNHEY and SVGEGT. The CDR3 length is 14 residues. The CDR3 loop is CASSYGDAIPGYTF.

V is TRBV7-9 and J is TRBJ2-7. This CDR3 spans 13 amino acids. Germline assignment: CDR1 SEHNR and CDR2 FQNEAQ (reference sequence). The CDR3 sequence: CASSPYLGYEQYF.

This chain's CDR3 is CASSLGWQTTSGNTTYF. The chain combines TRBV7-6 with TRBJ1-3. The length of the CDR3 is 17 residues. CDR1 and CDR2 from the germline V gene are SGHVS and FNYEAQ.

The chain recombines TRBV25-1 with TRBJ2-2. This CDR3 region has 13 residues. Germline V lookup: CDR1 MGHDK, CDR2 SYGVNS. CDR3 loop: CASSESEIGELFF.

The CDR3 spells CASSSPFSGDTGELFF. V is TRBV7-6 and J is TRBJ2-2. The CDR3 length is 16 residues. Germline V gene lookup returns CDR1 SGHVS and CDR2 FNYEAQ.

The CDR3 reads CASSDPGPHTDTQYF. This chain connects TRBV5-1 to TRBJ2-3; there is no DNA to check the TCRdb D call of TRBD1. Germline loops: CDR1 SGHRS, CDR2 YFSETQ. There are 15 residues in the CDR3.

The chain recombines TRBV29-1 with TRBJ2-1; TCRdb's assignment of TRBD1 cannot be checked, as there is no DNA. Germline V CDR1 and CDR2: SQVTM, ANQGSEA. This CDR3 contains 14 residues. CDR3 residues: CSAGPGQIRNEQFF.

The chain recombines TRBV10-2 with TRBJ2-3; the D gene TCRdb calls, TRBD1, cannot be checked with no DNA. This CDR3 contains 17 residues. Germline V CDR1 and CDR2: WSHSY, SAAADI. CDR3: CASSESGLDGGLDTQYF.

This rearrangement joins TRBV7-2 to TRBJ2-7; TCRdb reports TRBD2, a call that lacks DNA to check it against. CDR1 and CDR2 (germline): SGHTA, FQGNSA. The CDR3 consists of 15 residues. Here the CDR3 reads CASSPQTSGAYEQYF. Full variable domain (remainder filled in from reference TRBV7-2 and TRBJ2-7): GAGVSQSPSNKVTEKGKDVELRCDPISGHTALYWYRQSLGQGLEFLIYFQGNSAPDKSGLPSDRFSAERTGGSVSTLTIQRTQQEDSAVYLCASSPQTSGAYEQYFGPGTRLTVT.

This chain's CDR3 is CAIGRPGLAEQETQYF. This chain links TRBV28 with TRBJ2-5; absent DNA, TCRdb's TRBD2 call cannot be checked. This CDR3 contains 16 residues. CDR1 and CDR2 (germline): MDHEN, SYDVKM.

The V gene is TRBV28, the J gene TRBJ2-7. The germline V gene encodes CDR1 MDHEN and CDR2 SYDVKM. This CDR3 spans 12 amino acids. The CDR3 loop is CASSYNDYEQYF.

The V and J genes are TRBV7-9 and TRBJ2-4; the TCRdb call, TRBD1, lacks DNA for checking. From germline, CDR1 is SEHNR and CDR2 FQNEAQ (reference sequence). The CDR3 runs 16 residues. The CDR3: CASSPRGGLAKNIQYF.

V usage is TRBV4-3 and J usage is TRBJ2-5; the TCRdb call, TRBD2, lacks DNA for checking. CDR1 and CDR2 from the germline V gene are LGHNA and YSLEER. The CDR3 runs 16 residues. The CDR3 spells CASSQNSGGPVRAQYF.

This chain connects TRBV7-2 to TRBJ2-3; the TCRdb call, TRBD2, lacks DNA for checking. The germline V gene encodes CDR1 SGHTA and CDR2 FQGNSA. There are 14 residues in the CDR3. CDR3 in amino acids: CASSLIAEAITQYF.

The chain carries TRBV11-2 and TRBJ2-5; TCRdb gives TRBD1 as the D gene, but with no DNA this cannot be confirmed. CDR3 length: 16 residues. Per the germline V gene, CDR1 is SGHAT and CDR2 is FQNNGV. CDR3 sequence reads: CASSLARGDPSETQYF.

CDR3 residues: CASSFQGLAGGPVTGELFF. The chain employs TRBV7-2 and TRBJ2-2; the D call of TRBD2 rests on TCRdb alone, since no DNA is present to check it. The V gene's germline CDR1 is SGHTA and CDR2 FQGNSA. This CDR3 region has 19 residues.

The genes are TRBV11-1 and TRBJ2-3; TCRdb's assignment of TRBD2 cannot be checked, as there is no DNA. Germline assignment: CDR1 SGHAT and CDR2 FQDESV (reference sequence). The CDR3 sequence is 16 residues long. The CDR3: CASSPRTSGGGDTQYF. The variable domain in full, with the rest retrieved from reference TRBV11-1 and TRBJ2-3, is EAEVAQSPRYKITEKSQAVAFWCDPISGHATLYWYRQILGQGPELLVQFQDESVVDDSQLPKDRFSAERLKGVDSTLKIQPAELGDSAMYLCASSPRTSGGGDTQYFGPGTRLTVL.

The rearrangement joins TRBV20-1 to TRBJ2-2; the TRBD1 assignment by TCRdb is unverifiable without DNA. Germline assignment: CDR1 DFQATT and CDR2 SNEGSKA (reference sequence). The CDR3 has 15 amino acids. CDR3 sequence reads: CSAKRPDRHTGELFF.

The chain has TRBV7-3 and TRBJ2-3; checking the TCRdb D call of TRBD1 is not possible without DNA. Germline V gives CDR1 SGHTA, CDR2 FQGTGA. This CDR3 has 12 amino acids. This CDR3 is CASGTDHDTQYF.

V is TRBV6-4 and J is TRBJ2-3; there is no DNA to check the TCRdb D call of TRBD2. This CDR3 has 15 amino acids. Germline lookup yields CDR1 MRHNA and CDR2 SNTAGT. This chain's CDR3 is CASSPSGGGTDTQYF.

This sequence joins TRBV5-8 and TRBJ2-1; TCRdb names TRBD2, which stays unverified in the absence of DNA. In germline, CDR1 is SGHTS, CDR2 YDEGEE. The CDR3 is 15 residues long. CDR3 region: CASSLGLAGGYEQFF.